Each of the 16 T cell receptor beta chains below was sequenced from the same sample in a study of T cells in Graves' hyperthyroidism and ophthalmopathy. Regions amplified from RNA transcripts were the TCR beta CDR3 regions. HTBI primers drove first-round RT-PCR of the TCR CDR3. From the multiplex PCR reads, TCRdb called clonotypes with MiXCR, one entry per CDR3 protein. Here the sample spans more than 300,000 distinct CDR3 sequences, approximately 15% being singletons. Material for sequencing was blood. Every receptor here comes from an older woman with Graves' hyperthyroidism.

In this sample, this clonotype turned up many times. The chain links TRBV24-1 to TRBJ2-3; 14 bases agree with TRBD2. The junction had 1 base not matched to a gene; V was cut back by 0 bases and J by 3 bases. The CDR3 sequence is 17 residues long. The germline CDR1 and CDR2 sequences are KGHDR and SFDVKD. The CDR3 sequence is CATSDLGTSGSTDTQYF. CDR3 sequence (DNA): TGTGCCACCAGTGATTTGGGGACTAGCGGGAGTACAGATACGCAGTATTTT.

This clonotype was found many times. The chain uses TRBV20-1 and TRBJ1-1, with no clear D. V gave up 0 bases and J gave up 11 bases, with 16 bases separating them. The CDR3 has 13 residues. In germline, CDR1 is DFQATT, CDR2 SNEGSKA (reference sequence). The CDR3 sequence: CSAREAGRSMAFF. The DNA for the CDR3 is TGCAGTGCTAGAGAGGCAGGCCGAAGTATGGCTTTCTTT.

Ten or more counts support this clonotype. V is TRBV15 and J is TRBJ1-2; TRBD1 matches 9 bases. The CDR3 contains 14 residues. The junction had 2 bases not matched to a gene; V was cut back by 3 bases and J by 3 bases. Germline V gene sequence: CDR1 LNHNV, CDR2 YYDKDF (reference sequence). The CDR3, as DNA: TGTGCCACCAGCAGTCGACAGGGGGACTATGGCTACACCTTC. Amino acid sequence: CATSSRQGDYGYTF.

This clonotype was seen ten or more times. V and J are TRBV5-1 and TRBJ2-3; D remains ambiguous. CDR3 size: 13 residues. The germline V gene encodes CDR1 SGHRS and CDR2 YFSETQ. Between the trimmed V and J ends, which lost 1 base and 2 bases, there was a span of 5 bases. The CDR3 bases are TGCGCCAGCAGCTTGTATGCCACAGATACGCAGTATTTT. Its translation: CASSLYATDTQYF. The full variable domain, with the rest looked up from reference TRBV5-1 and TRBJ2-3, is KAGVTQTPRYLIKTRGQQVTLSCSPISGHRSVSWYQQTPGQGLQFLFEYFSETQRNKGNFPGRFSGRQFSNSRSEMNVSTLELGDSALYLCASSLYATDTQYFGPGTRLTVL.

Only a few counts were recorded for this clonotype. The chain has TRBV24-1 and TRBJ2-3, with D possibly TRBD1 on 6 matching bases. Germline V gene sequence: CDR1 KGHDR, CDR2 SFDVKD. Trimming stripped 5 bases from V and 2 bases from J, with 19 bases between. The CDR3 spans 17 residues. The CDR3 region is CATSGEKRGINTDTQYF. DNA of the CDR3: TGTGCCACCAGTGGGGAGAAGAGGGGGATTAACACAGATACGCAGTATTTT.

In its sample, this clonotype was seen many times. The chain uses TRBV29-1 and TRBJ2-7, with 11 bases that match TRBD2. The CDR3 sequence is 13 residues long. The germline V gene has CDR1 SQVTM and CDR2 ANQGSEA. The V segment lost 7 bases and the J segment 2 bases; nucleotides outside the gene matches: 4. This CDR3 is CSGLTSGTYEQYF. CDR3 nucleotides: TGCAGCGGACTGACTAGCGGGACCTACGAGCAGTACTTC.

This sequence joins TRBV20-1 and TRBJ2-7; 12 nucleotides line up with TRBD1. The CDR3 spans 14 residues. Germline V CDR1 and CDR2: DFQATT, SNEGSKA (reference sequence). Trimming took 3 bases from V and 6 from J; bases not matched to a gene: 6. The CDR3 loop reads CSARSGTGGFEQYF. CDR3 bases: TGCAGTGCTAGGAGTGGGACAGGGGGCTTCGAGCAGTACTTC.

In its sample, this clonotype was seen many times. This chain links TRBV7-2 with TRBJ1-4, with 10 bases matching TRBD1. J was trimmed by 3 bases and V by 2 bases; bases with no gene match: 9. Per the germline V gene, CDR1 is SGHTA and CDR2 is FQGNSA. This CDR3 comprises 18 residues. This chain's CDR3 is CASSLSTGTGASNEKLFF. In nucleotides, the CDR3 is TGTGCCAGCAGCTTATCAACCGGGACAGGGGCTTCTAATGAAAAACTGTTTTTT.

This clonotype has ten or more counts. This chain uses TRBV6-5 with TRBJ1-1; D remains unclear. The V gene lost 2 bases and the J gene lost 2 bases, with 3 bases spanning the gap. Germline CDR1 MNHEY, CDR2 SVGAGI. This CDR3 is built from 12 residues. CDR3 residues: CASSYSNTEAFF. CDR3 in DNA: TGTGCCAGCAGTTACAGCAACACTGAAGCTTTCTTT.

In its sample, this clonotype was seen many times. This sequence joins TRBV6-1 and TRBJ2-5; TRBD2 agrees at 7 bases. Germline values: CDR1 MNHNS, CDR2 SASEGT. The length of the CDR3 is 15 residues. The V gene end was trimmed by 5 bases and the J gene end by 2 bases; junction bases not matched to a gene: 8. CDR3 amino acids: CASSSPSGGQETQYF. CDR3 DNA sequence: TGTGCCAGCAGTTCCCCTAGCGGTGGGCAAGAGACCCAGTACTTC.

In this sample, this clonotype turned up a few times. This chain connects TRBV19 to TRBJ1-1; possible D gene TRBD1, 5 bases. V dropped 4 bases and J dropped 6 bases, with 15 bases sitting between them. The CDR3 covers 14 residues. CDR1 is LNHDA, CDR2 SQIVND, per germline (reference sequence). CDR3 nucleotides: TGTGCCAGTAGTAGGGGGACCGCACGCTCTGAAGCTTTCTTT. It specifies CASSRGTARSEAFF.

There are a few counts of this clonotype. The chain uses TRBV7-3 and TRBJ2-3; perhaps D is TRBD1 or TRBD2 (6 bases each). V was pared by 6 bases and J by 3 bases, with 13 bases between. Germline V CDR1 and CDR2: SGHTA, FQGTGA. The CDR3 has 14 amino acids. CDR3 sequence reads: CASSRGEATDTQYF. CDR3 DNA sequence: TGTGCCAGCAGTAGGGGGGAGGCAACAGATACGCAGTATTTT.

J is TRBJ2-3 and V is TRBV9, with D uncertain. Germline V gene data show CDR1 as SGDLS and CDR2 as YYNGEE. The CDR3 length is 13 residues. V was cut by 0 bases and J by 2 bases, with 4 bases left in between. The chain's CDR3 is CASSVDPTDTQYF. In nucleotides, the CDR3 is TGTGCCAGCAGCGTAGACCCCACAGATACGCAGTATTTT.

The genes are TRBV12-3 or TRBV12-4 and TRBJ1-2; possibly TRBD1 for D (6 bases). This CDR3 spans 14 amino acids. Trimming removed 5 bases at V and 4 bases at J, with 14 bases between. The CDR3 coding sequence is TGTGCCAGCAGTGGGGGGCCCCTTAGCTATGGCTACACCTTC. Translated: CASSGGPLSYGYTF.

This clonotype was recorded many times. The chain couples TRBV27 to TRBJ2-1; 10 bases are shared with TRBD2. This CDR3 is built from 14 residues. Germline-derived CDR1 and CDR2 are MNHEY and SMNVEV (reference sequence). The trim removed 6 bases at V and 4 bases at J, leaving 3 bases unmatched. CDR3 nucleotide sequence: TGTGCCAGCAGGACTAGCGGGTCTTACAATGAGCAGTTCTTC. This codes for CASRTSGSYNEQFF.

At least ten counts were recorded for this clonotype. The rearrangement links TRBV11-2 to TRBJ1-1, with TRBD1 matching 7 bases. The CDR3 consists of 13 residues. V lost 5 bases, J lost 1 base, and 1 base stayed unmatched. Germline CDR1 and CDR2: SGHAT and FQNNGV. CDR3 amino acids: CASSRQGNTEAFF. CDR3 nucleotide sequence: TGTGCCAGCAGCCGACAGGGGAACACTGAAGCTTTCTTT. Using reference TRBV11-2 and TRBJ1-1 for the parts outside the CDR3, the full variable domain is EAGVAQSPRYKIIEKRQSVAFWCNPISGHATLYWYQQILGQGPKLLIQFQNNGVVDDSQLPKDRFSAERLKGVDSTLKIQPAKLEDSAVYLCASSRQGNTEAFFGQGTRLTVV.